This T cell receptor beta chain is from a study of T cells in localized non-small cell lung cancer. CDR1 SGHRS and CDR2 YFSETQ come from the germline V gene. Losses at the gene ends were 4 bases for V and 8 bases for J; bases not matched to a gene: 9. The CDR3 contains 15 residues. Here immunoSEQ multiplex PCR was the method, and the copy in TCRdb shows in-frame clones only, minus some. The sample consists of more than 45,000 clones, roughly 89% of them appearing once. Specimen: peripheral blood, collected before any cancer treatment. V usage is TRBV5-1 and J usage is TRBJ2-1; 10 positions agree with TRBD2. The origin of this receptor is a male donor at least 60 years old with stage III squamous cell lung carcinoma. CDR3 coding DNA: TGCGCCAGCAGCATGCGTCCTAGCGGGAGCGATGAGCAGTTCTTC. It encodes CASSMRPSGSDEQFF.